This TCR beta chain appears in the sequencing data of a study of T cell repertoires in cytomegalovirus infection. Study context: Public signatures in TCR beta pointed to CMV infection and matching HLA type. Regarding the study as a whole: CMV-specific TCR beta clonotypes restricted by HLA-C dominated the ex vivo response. Identification of carriers of CMV plus the relevant HLA was performed using cumulative public TCR beta family frequency.

This clonotype came up many times. Its antigen is unknown. TCRdb ran MiXCR on the reads and lists one entry per CDR3 protein. The sample has 290,000 or so distinct CDR3 sequences, about a quarter seen once. The V gene lost 7 bases and the J gene lost 3 bases, with 24 bases spanning the gap. Germline CDR1 SGHVS, CDR2 FNYEAQ. The CDR3 is 18 residues long. The clonotype was recovered from a human donor in good health (CMV status not recorded). Some clones in this sample may be carry-over from other donors' samples. The sample was PBMCs. The chain joins TRBV7-6 to TRBJ2-2, with D possibly being TRBD1 or TRBD2 (5 bases each). For the CDR3, the DNA is TGTGCCAGCACCAAATACCCTCGTCGGGACGGACACACCGGGGAGCTGTTTTTT. Its protein is CASTKYPRRDGHTGELFF.